This TCR beta chain was captured by sequencing in a study of OX40 agonist ivuxolimab in advanced cancers. Across the study: Every 2 weeks, ivuxolimab was infused into the patients intravenously at between 0.01 and 10 mg/kg. Treatment received earlier with anti-PD-1, anti-PD-L1 or anti-CTLA-4 agents was allowed, and roughly 40% had some.

Study outcomes and limitations: CD4+ and CD8+ T cells in blood underwent clonal expansion by week 6 at 0.1 to 3.0 mg/kg.

This clone was seen ten or more times. Its target is not known. Data came from immunoSEQ multiplex PCR; TCRdb stores just in-frame clones and leaves some out. The sample has some 40,000 clones; roughly 84% are singletons. Germline loops: CDR1 MGHDK, CDR2 SYGVNS. The CDR3 consists of 13 residues. The V gene end was trimmed by 6 bases and the J gene end by 5 bases; junction bases not matched to a gene: 6. Sampling of blood occurred at baseline, cycle 4 day 1, and cycle 7 day 1. The specimen comprised CD4+ or CD8+ T cells sorted from blood, sampled in a trial of the OX40 agonist ivuxolimab. This receptor was taken from an adult with an advanced solid tumor such as melanoma, head and neck, liver or kidney cancer. This chain joins TRBV25-1 and TRBJ2-5, with 7 bases that match TRBD2. Here the CDR3 DNA reads TGTGCCAGCAGGAGCGGGGAGGTGGAGACCCAGTACTTC. This codes for CASRSGEVETQYF.